The 6 T cell receptor beta chains below were found in one sample sequenced in a study of CD4 T cells in relation to SARS-CoV-2 and coronaviruses. Their specific antigens are unknown. The repertoire was sequenced with immunoSEQ multiplex PCR; TCRdb's copy has only in-frame clones and lacks some. This sample has around 12,000 clones; around 84% occur once, and the top ten carry roughly 28%. CD4+ T cells from unexposed donors were obtained before the COVID-19 pandemic (2011-2018). Isolation of CD4+ T cells took place after roughly nine days in culture. The sample was CD4+ T cells from PBMCs, cultured in vitro. Source of these receptors: a human donor in good health.

J is TRBJ2-3 and V is TRBV9; 9 bases line up with TRBD2. Germline V gives CDR1 SGDLS, CDR2 YYNGEE. V dropped 4 bases and J dropped 0; count of bases not matched to a gene: 6. The CDR3 contains 16 residues. CDR3 DNA sequence: TGTGCCAGCAGCATGGGACTAGCCGAGAGCACAGATACGCAGTATTTT. Protein product: CASSMGLAESTDTQYF.

This chain uses TRBV7-8 with TRBJ2-5; D call uncertain. Germline lookup yields CDR1 SGHVS and CDR2 FQNEAQ. There are 14 residues in the CDR3. The germline V and J ends were trimmed by 1 base and 5 bases, with 11 bases remaining between them. The CDR3 DNA is TGTGCCAGCAGCTTAGATACGATTCGGGAGACCCAGTACTTC. This gives the protein CASSLDTIRETQYF.

The rearrangement joins TRBV5-1 to TRBJ2-2; D not certain. CDR3 length: 14 residues. The germline V and J ends were trimmed by 2 bases and 6 bases, with 11 bases remaining between them. The germline V gene encodes CDR1 SGHRS and CDR2 YFSETQ. The CDR3 DNA sequence: TGCGCCAGCAGCTTTGGCGTCCTTCCCGGGGAGCTGTTTTTT. Translation: CASSFGVLPGELFF.

The chain recombines TRBV12-5 with TRBJ2-7; 7 bases match TRBD1. Per germline, CDR1 LGHNT and CDR2 FRNRAP. The CDR3 loop spans 15 amino acids. V shed 5 bases and J 0 bases; nucleotides not matched to a gene: 7. The CDR3 DNA reads as TGTGCTAGTGGTATACAGGGGACCGACTCCTACGAGCAGTACTTC. It translates to CASGIQGTDSYEQYF.

This clone was counted between two and nine times. The rearrangement uses TRBV10-1 and TRBJ1-1; D is perhaps TRBD1 (6 bases). The CDR3 length is 13 residues. The ends were cut back, 3 bases at V and 7 bases at J, with 12 bases in the middle. Germline V lookup: CDR1 WNHNN, CDR2 SYGVQD (reference sequence). Here the CDR3 reads CASSENVQGEAFF. The CDR3 nucleotides read TGCGCCAGCAGTGAAAATGTACAGGGTGAAGCTTTCTTT.

The chain employs TRBV7-3 and TRBJ2-2; 8 bases match TRBD2. The germline V gene has CDR1 SGHTA and CDR2 FQGTGA. This CDR3 contains 15 residues. The ends lost 5 bases at V and 0 bases at J; junction bases unmatched: 2. The CDR3, as DNA: TGTGCCAGCAGCACGGGACTAGCGAACACCGGGGAGCTGTTTTTT. Its protein product is CASSTGLANTGELFF.